These 21 T cell receptor beta chains came from one sample sequenced in a study of graft-versus-host responses after intestinal transplantation. No cognate antigen is known for these TCRs. Here immunoSEQ multiplex PCR was the method, and the copy in TCRdb shows in-frame clones only, minus some. The top ten clones hold around 8% of a sample with roughly 80,000 clones, around 87% of them seen once. The material sequenced was unstimulated CD8+ T cells sorted from spleen or lymph node cells, taken before transplant. These receptors were taken from a human donor who was the organ donor for an intestinal transplant.

A single count supports this clone. J is TRBJ1-2 and V is TRBV27; TRBD1 is a possible D gene (5 bases). Per the germline V gene, CDR1 is MNHEY and CDR2 is SMNVEV (reference sequence). The CDR3 spans 13 residues. The ends were cut back, 5 bases at V and 2 bases at J, with 9 bases in the middle. CDR3 DNA sequence: TGTGCCAGCAGTCCGACAGCGAACTATGGCTACACCTTC. It yields the protein CASSPTANYGYTF.

This clone was seen more than once but under ten times. The chain couples TRBV5-5 to TRBJ2-2; 15 bases match TRBD2. There are 18 residues in the CDR3. V shed 2 bases, J shed 0 bases, and the junction held 2 bases outside the gene matches. The V gene's germline CDR1 is SGHKS and CDR2 YYEKEE (reference sequence). The DNA of the CDR3 is TGTGCCAGCAGCTTTGGACTAGCGGGGGGGCCGAACACCGGGGAGCTGTTTTTT. It yields the protein CASSFGLAGGPNTGELFF. The full variable domain, its missing parts supplied by reference TRBV5-5 and TRBJ2-2, is DAGVTQSPTHLIKTRGQQVTLRCSPISGHKSVSWYQQVLGQGPQFIFQYYEKEERGRGNFPDRFSARQFPNYSSELNVNALLLGDSALYLCASSFGLAGGPNTGELFFGEGSRLTVL.

The J gene is TRBJ1-6, the V gene TRBV6-1; a weak D match, TRBD1 (6 bases). Trimming took off 7 bases at V and 7 bases at J, with 17 bases between the two ends. Germline CDR1 MNHNS, CDR2 SASEGT. CDR3 size: 15 residues. The CDR3 DNA is TGTGCCAGCATGCACGGGGGGCGCCGGAATTCACCCCTCCACTTT. It yields the protein CASMHGGRRNSPLHF.

The rearrangement joins TRBV7-9 to TRBJ2-7; D is unresolved. Between the trimmed V and J ends, which lost 0 bases and 6 bases, there was a span of 12 bases. The CDR3 is made up of 14 amino acids. The V gene's germline CDR1 is SEHNR and CDR2 FQNEAQ (reference sequence). Here the CDR3 DNA reads TGTGCCAGCAGCTTAGCATTCCAGATATCCGAGCAGTACTTC. Translated, it gives CASSLAFQISEQYF.

The rearrangement uses TRBV4-1 and TRBJ1-2, with TRBD1 matching over 11 bases. V shed 5 bases and J 2 bases; nucleotides not matched to a gene: 7. There are 16 residues in the CDR3. Germline-derived CDR1 and CDR2 are MGHRA and YSYEKL. CDR3 region: CASSSRGTGGNYGYTF. CDR3 DNA sequence: TGCGCCAGCAGCTCCAGGGGGACAGGGGGAAACTATGGCTACACCTTC.

The rearrangement uses TRBV29-1 and TRBJ1-2, with a possible D match to TRBD1 (5 bases). The CDR3 totals 17 residues. CDR1 is SQVTM and CDR2 is ANQGSEA in the germline V gene. Trimming stripped 3 bases from V and 1 base from J, with 21 bases between. In DNA form, the CDR3 reads TGCAGCGTTGAGCAGGGTGGTCAGATTAATATTAACTATGGCTACACCTTC. Protein sequence: CSVEQGGQININYGYTF.

The chain uses TRBV7-8 and TRBJ2-3, with 14 bases fitting TRBD2. The CDR3 runs 17 residues. V lost 6 bases and J lost 4; bases outside the gene matches: 9. The V gene's germline CDR1 is SGHVS and CDR2 FQNEAQ. The CDR3 sequence: CASRNRLAGGPADTQYF. The DNA for the CDR3 is TGTGCCAGCAGGAACCGACTAGCGGGGGGGCCGGCAGATACGCAGTATTTT.

The chain couples TRBV2 to TRBJ2-7, with D perhaps matching TRBD1 (6 bases). CDR3 length: 17 amino acids. Germline V CDR1 and CDR2: SNHLY, FYNNEI. V was trimmed by 2 bases and J by 1 base, leaving 18 bases between them. The CDR3 loop reads CASSEYQGRTVSYEQYF. DNA of the CDR3: TGTGCCAGCAGTGAATATCAGGGTCGGACAGTATCCTACGAGCAGTACTTC.

In DNA, the CDR3 is TGTGCCAGCAGAGATTCGAGTAGCAGGTATGAGCAGTTCTTC. This sequence encodes CASRDSSSRYEQFF. This chain connects TRBV6-1 to TRBJ2-1; D gene unclear. V lost 6 bases and J 8 bases, leaving 17 bases between the germline ends. The CDR3 covers 14 residues. The germline V gene encodes CDR1 MNHNS and CDR2 SASEGT.

The rearrangement links TRBV5-1 to TRBJ2-3; D is possibly TRBD1 (5 bases). CDR1 SGHRS and CDR2 YFSETQ come from the germline V gene. The CDR3 runs to 16 residues. V was clipped by 0 bases and J by 5 bases, with 16 bases between them. The CDR3 loop is CASSLEGQGLGDTQYF. CDR3 bases: TGCGCCAGCAGCTTGGAGGGCCAGGGTCTAGGAGATACGCAGTATTTT.

The rearrangement joins TRBV2 to TRBJ2-7, with D unresolved. The germline V gene encodes CDR1 SNHLY and CDR2 FYNNEI. Trimming removed 1 base from V and 0 bases from J, with 13 bases in between. The CDR3 contains 16 residues. The CDR3 coding sequence is TGTGCCAGCAGTGAAGGGTCCTTTGGGAACTCCTACGAGCAGTACTTC. Encoded protein: CASSEGSFGNSYEQYF.

This clone was observed a single time. V is TRBV2 and J is TRBJ1-4; D unresolved. This CDR3 is built from 16 residues. Germline-derived CDR1 and CDR2 are SNHLY and FYNNEI. Trimming stripped 5 bases from V and 0 bases from J, with 13 bases between. CDR3 in amino acids: CASSSRHVPTNEKLFF. CDR3 nucleotides: TGTGCCAGCAGTTCCCGACATGTCCCAACTAATGAAAAACTGTTTTTT.

The rearrangement joins TRBV6-5 to TRBJ2-1; tentatively, D is TRBD1 (6 bases). Between the trimmed V and J ends, which lost 0 bases and 8 bases, there was a span of 14 bases. The CDR3 loop spans 15 amino acids. Per germline, CDR1 MNHEY and CDR2 SVGAGI. The CDR3 is CASSYSPYGQYEQFF. CDR3 sequence (DNA): TGTGCCAGCAGTTACTCACCCTATGGACAGTATGAGCAGTTCTTC.

This clone was seen once. V usage is TRBV28 and J usage is TRBJ1-2; D is perhaps TRBD1 (6 bases). V was pared by 3 bases and J by 5 bases, with 10 bases between. Germline CDR1 is MDHEN and CDR2 is SYDVKM. This CDR3 is built from 13 residues. CDR3: CASSFGGGYGYTF. Written as DNA, the CDR3 is TGTGCCAGCAGTTTTGGAGGGGGTTATGGCTACACCTTC.

This clone was detected only once. The chain recombines TRBV7-9 with TRBJ1-5; D is possibly TRBD1 (5 bases). V was pared by 8 bases and J by 7 bases, with 12 bases between. The CDR3 totals 12 residues. CDR1 and CDR2 from the germline V gene are SEHNR and FQNEAQ (reference sequence). The CDR3 sequence is CASSRGGQPQHF. CDR3 bases: TGTGCCAGCTCACGGGGGGGGCAGCCCCAGCATTTT. Combining the CDR3 with reference TRBV7-9 and TRBJ1-5 gives the whole variable domain DTGVSQNPRHKITKRGQNVTFRCDPISEHNRLYWYRQTLGQGPEFLTYFQNEAQLEKSRLLSDRFSAERPKGSFSTLEIQRTEQGDSAMYLCASSRGGQPQHFGDGTRLSIL.

The chain employs TRBV19 and TRBJ1-3; no reliable D call. CDR1 is LNHDA, CDR2 SQIVND, per germline (reference sequence). CDR3 length: 15 residues. Trimming took 5 bases from V and 0 from J, leaving 11 bases between them. The CDR3 coding sequence is TGTGCCAGTAGTCCGTTCAGCAACTCTGGAAACACCATATATTTT. This translates into CASSPFSNSGNTIYF.

The CDR3 DNA reads TGTGCCAGCCGACCCGGGACCCTAGGCACTGAAGCTTTCTTT. The encoded protein is CASRPGTLGTEAFF. The chain is built from TRBV6-1 and TRBJ1-1; D perhaps matches TRBD1 (5 bases). Germline V gene lookup returns CDR1 MNHNS and CDR2 SASEGT. V shed 8 bases and J shed 4 bases, with 17 bases lying between them. This CDR3 region has 14 residues.

The chain has TRBV7-7 and TRBJ2-2; 7 nucleotides line up with TRBD1. CDR1 and CDR2 from the germline V gene are SSHAT and FNYEAQ (reference sequence). With 4 bases clipped from V and 2 bases from J, the junction kept 13 bases outside the gene matches. The CDR3 runs to 18 residues. As DNA, the CDR3 is TGTGCCAGCAGCTCCGAGGGGGCTGGGGCTCCCAACACCGGGGAGCTGTTTTTT. This encodes CASSSEGAGAPNTGELFF.

J is TRBJ2-7 and V is TRBV5-4; D not certain. Germline assignment: CDR1 SGHNT and CDR2 YYREEE (reference sequence). CDR3 length: 12 residues. With 0 bases removed from V and 6 bases from J, the gap between germline ends came to 7 bases. The CDR3 DNA sequence: TGTGCCAGCAGCTTGGGCGGAGCCGAGCAGTACTTC. The encoded protein is CASSLGGAEQYF.

This chain links TRBV28 with TRBJ2-3, with D uncertain. Germline loops: CDR1 MDHEN, CDR2 SYDVKM. The CDR3 totals 11 residues. Trimming cost V 3 bases and J 6 bases, with 4 bases left between them. As DNA, the CDR3 is TGTGCCAGCAGTTTGGGGGATACGCAGTATTTT. Translation gives CASSLGDTQYF.

This clone was seen a few times. This chain links TRBV5-1 with TRBJ2-7; no definite D call. Between the trimmed V and J ends, which lost 2 bases and 4 bases, there was a span of 13 bases. Per germline, CDR1 SGHRS and CDR2 YFSETQ. The CDR3 consists of 14 residues. This CDR3 reads CASSLPGYGYEQYF. The DNA for the CDR3 is TGCGCCAGCAGCTTACCGGGTTATGGGTACGAGCAGTACTTC.